This T cell receptor beta chain was observed in a study of cytomegalovirus exposure and HLA in healthy donors. Notes on the study in general: In vitro assays verified that three CMV-associated chains recognized CMV antigens specifically. In a later analysis, TCR beta V- and J-gene trimming was associated with a missense DCLRE1C variant. Equally common other TCR beta chains were less clonally expanded than HLA-associated ones, a later analysis found.

This CDR3 contains 13 residues. Germline V lookup: CDR1 MDHEN, CDR2 SYDVKM. V was pared by 4 bases and J by 4 bases, with 3 bases of the junction left unmatched. Use of 60 Vbeta and 13 Jbeta primers characterized the PCR. Here immunoSEQ multiplex PCR was the method, and the copy in TCRdb shows in-frame clones only, minus some. This sample has roughly 180,000 clones, with over 60% found just once. This clone was recorded once. Its target is not known. Likely unrecorded immune exposures existed in these nominally healthy donors. Sequenced sample: PBMCs. The chain uses TRBV28 and TRBJ2-7; 8 nucleotides agree with TRBD1. The clonotype comes from a man aged 18-30 years in good health and CMV-seronegative. This chain's CDR3 is CASSSGTGYEQYF. DNA for the CDR3: TGTGCCAGCAGTTCAGGGACAGGATACGAGCAGTACTTC.